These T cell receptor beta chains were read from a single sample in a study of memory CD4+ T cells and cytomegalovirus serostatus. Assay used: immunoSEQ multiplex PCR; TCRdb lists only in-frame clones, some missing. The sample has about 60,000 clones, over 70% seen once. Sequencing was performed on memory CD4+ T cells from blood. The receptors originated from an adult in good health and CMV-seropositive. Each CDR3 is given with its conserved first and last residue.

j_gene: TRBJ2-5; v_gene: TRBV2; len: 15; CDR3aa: CASSEGLAGLETQYF
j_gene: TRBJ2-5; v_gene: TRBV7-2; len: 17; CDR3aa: CASSVGSGGPFQETQYF
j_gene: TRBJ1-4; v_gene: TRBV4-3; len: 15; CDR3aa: CASSNSFGVGEKLFF
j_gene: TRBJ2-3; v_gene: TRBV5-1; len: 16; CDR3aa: CASSLGVGTQGGTQYF
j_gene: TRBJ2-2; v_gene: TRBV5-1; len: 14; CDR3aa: CASSLEPNTGELFF
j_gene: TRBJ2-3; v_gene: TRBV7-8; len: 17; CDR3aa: CASSSRRTGRSSDTQYF
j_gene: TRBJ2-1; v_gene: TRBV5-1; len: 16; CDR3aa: CASSLAPGLTYNEQFF
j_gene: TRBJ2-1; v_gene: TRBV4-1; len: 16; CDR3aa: CASSLELSGSINEQFF
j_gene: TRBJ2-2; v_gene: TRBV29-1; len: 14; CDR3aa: CSDLAGNDTGELFF
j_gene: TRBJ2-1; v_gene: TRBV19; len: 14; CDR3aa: CASTGRGRENEQFF
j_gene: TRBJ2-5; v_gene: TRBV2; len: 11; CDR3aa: CASGYQETQYF
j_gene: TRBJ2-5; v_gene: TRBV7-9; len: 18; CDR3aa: CASSLPDPLLADSETQYF
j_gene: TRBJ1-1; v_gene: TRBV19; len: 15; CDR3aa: CASSTQIGQAIEAFF
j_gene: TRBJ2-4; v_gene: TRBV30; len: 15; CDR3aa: CAWSGGLVGKNIQYF
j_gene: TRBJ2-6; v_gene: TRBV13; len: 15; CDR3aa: CASSRGHSGANVLTF
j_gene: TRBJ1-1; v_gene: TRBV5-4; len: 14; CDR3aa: CASSTGQGNTEAFF
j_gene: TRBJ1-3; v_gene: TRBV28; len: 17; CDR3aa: CASSLGGTPNAGNTIYF
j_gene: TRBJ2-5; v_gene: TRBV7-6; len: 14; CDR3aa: CASSLGWSGETQYF
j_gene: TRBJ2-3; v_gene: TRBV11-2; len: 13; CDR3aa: CATHLAGADTQYF
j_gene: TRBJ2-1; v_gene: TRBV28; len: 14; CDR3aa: CASSPTSGRGEQFF
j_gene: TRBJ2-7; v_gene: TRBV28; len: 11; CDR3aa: CASGTSYEQYF
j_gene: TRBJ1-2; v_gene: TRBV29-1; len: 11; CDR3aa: CSVERANGYTF
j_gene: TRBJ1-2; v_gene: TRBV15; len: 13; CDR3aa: CATSRGGSVGYTF
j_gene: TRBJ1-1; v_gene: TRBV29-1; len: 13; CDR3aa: CSVDLILRRDAFF
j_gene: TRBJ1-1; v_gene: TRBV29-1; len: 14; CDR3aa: CSVNVGTGINWAFF
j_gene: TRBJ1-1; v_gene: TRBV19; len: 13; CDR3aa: CASSINGNTEAFF
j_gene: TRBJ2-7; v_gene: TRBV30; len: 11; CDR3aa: CAWTSAYEQYF
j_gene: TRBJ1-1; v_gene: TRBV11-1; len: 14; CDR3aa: CASSFQGGNTEAFF
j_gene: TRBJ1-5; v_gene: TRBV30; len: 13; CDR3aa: CAWNVERDQPQHF
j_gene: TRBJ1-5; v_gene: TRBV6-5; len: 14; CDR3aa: CASSQGTDGQPQHF
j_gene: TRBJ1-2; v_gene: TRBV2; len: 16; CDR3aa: CASSENRRGDDDGYTF
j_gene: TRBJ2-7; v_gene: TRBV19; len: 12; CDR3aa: CASGTGAYEQYF
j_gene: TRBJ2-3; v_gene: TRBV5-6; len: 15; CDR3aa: CASSLEVRNTDTQYF
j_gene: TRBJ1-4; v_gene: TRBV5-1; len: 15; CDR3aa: CASSLAEKLDEKLFF
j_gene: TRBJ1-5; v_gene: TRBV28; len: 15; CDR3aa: CASSSETGGRQPQHF
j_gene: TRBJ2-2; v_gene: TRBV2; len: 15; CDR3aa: CASSAAAGGTGELFF
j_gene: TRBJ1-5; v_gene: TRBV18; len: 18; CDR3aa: CASSPSPGGVYSNQPQHF
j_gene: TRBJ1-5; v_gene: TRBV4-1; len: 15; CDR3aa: CASSQAGISNQPQHF
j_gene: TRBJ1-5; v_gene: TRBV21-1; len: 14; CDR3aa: CASSKVAKYQPQHF
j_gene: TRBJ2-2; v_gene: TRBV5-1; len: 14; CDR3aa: CASSRGGIAGELFF
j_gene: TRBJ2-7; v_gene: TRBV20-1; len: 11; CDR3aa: CSALGLDEQYF
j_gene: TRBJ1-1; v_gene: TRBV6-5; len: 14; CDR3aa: CASSRAGLSTEAFF
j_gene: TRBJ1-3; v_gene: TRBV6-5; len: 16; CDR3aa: CASSYGAGDSGNTIYF
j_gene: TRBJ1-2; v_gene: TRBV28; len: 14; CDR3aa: CASSGNTGGYGYTF
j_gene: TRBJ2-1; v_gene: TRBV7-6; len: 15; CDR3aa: CASSPGTSWDNEQFF
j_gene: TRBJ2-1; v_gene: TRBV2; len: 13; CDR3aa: CASSVLAGGEQFF
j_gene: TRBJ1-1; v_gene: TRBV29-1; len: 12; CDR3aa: CSSSWENTEAFF
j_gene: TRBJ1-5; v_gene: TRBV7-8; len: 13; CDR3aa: CASSPDGEGPQHF
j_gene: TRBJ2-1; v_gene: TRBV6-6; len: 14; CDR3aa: CASSDRQGFDEQFF
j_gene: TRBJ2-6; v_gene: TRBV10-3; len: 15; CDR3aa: CAISDYGAGANVLTF
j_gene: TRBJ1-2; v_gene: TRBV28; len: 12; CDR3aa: CASSTGEYGYTF
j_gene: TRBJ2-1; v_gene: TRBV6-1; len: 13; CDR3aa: CASSSSGRAGEFF
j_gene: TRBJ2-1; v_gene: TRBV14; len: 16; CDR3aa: CASSRDRDSRYNEQFF
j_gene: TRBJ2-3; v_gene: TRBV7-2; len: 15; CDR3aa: CASSLVGGPPDTQYF